These T cell receptor beta chains were read from a single sample in a study of T cell repertoires in cytomegalovirus infection. TCRdb redid the calling of the reads with MiXCR, one entry per CDR3 protein. The data show roughly 630,000 distinct CDR3 sequences, with 20% to 25% seen just once and around 7.6% held by the top ten. The sequenced sample consisted of CD8+ T cells from PBMCs. All receptors derive from a human donor in good health (CMV status not recorded). Some clones in this sample may be carry-over from other donors' samples. Both conserved end residues are part of each CDR3. Each record gives: CDR3 protein, CDR3 DNA, D gene, V gene, J gene, clone size. A D gene is named only where the DNA matches it firmly. The size entry is marked missing in some rows and otherwise reads once, few, many or a size class.

cdr3_aa: CASHLQGSYNEQFF; cdr3_nt: TGTGCCAGCCATCTACAGGGGTCCTACAATGAGCAGTTCTTC; d_call: TRBD1; v_call: TRBV28; j_call: TRBJ2-1; clone_size: few
cdr3_aa: CASSQGRGPYEQYF; cdr3_nt: TGTGCCAGCAGCCAAGGGAGGGGGCCCTACGAGCAGTACTTC; d_call: .; v_call: TRBV3-1; j_call: TRBJ2-7; clone_size: few
cdr3_aa: CSVGVTGRPNEKLFF; cdr3_nt: TGCAGCGTTGGGGTGACGGGACGGCCTAATGAAAAACTGTTTTTT; d_call: .; v_call: TRBV29-1; j_call: TRBJ1-4; clone_size: .
cdr3_aa: CASGVLGGQGKETQYF; cdr3_nt: TGTGCCAGCGGAGTCCTCGGGGGACAGGGAAAAGAGACCCAGTACTTC; d_call: TRBD1; v_call: TRBV7-8; j_call: TRBJ2-5; clone_size: many
cdr3_aa: CASSWRSAKNIQYF; cdr3_nt: TGTGCCAGCAGTTGGCGGTCGGCCAAAAACATTCAGTACTTC; d_call: .; v_call: TRBV28; j_call: TRBJ2-4; clone_size: .
cdr3_aa: CASSIKALWRLAGPGDEQFF; cdr3_nt: TGTGCCAGTAGTATAAAAGCGCTTTGGAGACTAGCGGGGCCCGGGGATGAGCAGTTCTTC; d_call: TRBD2; v_call: TRBV19; j_call: TRBJ2-1; clone_size: .
cdr3_aa: CASSLAREVDTGELFF; cdr3_nt: TGTGCCAGCAGTTTAGCCAGGGAGGTGGACACCGGGGAGCTGTTTTTT; d_call: .; v_call: TRBV6-5; j_call: TRBJ2-2; clone_size: many
cdr3_aa: CASSWDRGFLNTEAFF; cdr3_nt: TGTGCCAGCAGCTGGGACAGGGGTTTTCTGAACACTGAAGCTTTCTTT; d_call: TRBD1; v_call: TRBV7-2; j_call: TRBJ1-1; clone_size: many
cdr3_aa: CASNGAETQYF; cdr3_nt: TGTGCCAGCAACGGGGCAGAGACCCAGTACTTC; d_call: .; v_call: TRBV6-5; j_call: TRBJ2-5; clone_size: .
cdr3_aa: CASSYGSGGALAGELFF; cdr3_nt: TGTGCCAGCAGTTACGGTAGCGGGGGGGCCCTCGCCGGGGAGCTGTTTTTT; d_call: TRBD2; v_call: TRBV6-5; j_call: TRBJ2-2; clone_size: few
cdr3_aa: CATSDGRLGSQDEQFF; cdr3_nt: TGTGCCACCAGTGATGGGCGACTAGGCAGCCAAGATGAGCAGTTCTTC; d_call: .; v_call: TRBV24-1; j_call: TRBJ2-1; clone_size: once
cdr3_aa: CASGTGGDTQYF; cdr3_nt: TGTGCAAGCGGGACCGGAGGAGATACGCAGTATTTT; d_call: TRBD2; v_call: TRBV13; j_call: TRBJ2-3; clone_size: .
cdr3_aa: CASSSPRGQGAVTDTQYF; cdr3_nt: TGTGCCAGCAGTTCCCCCCGGGGACAGGGGGCGGTCACAGATACGCAGTATTTT; d_call: TRBD1; v_call: TRBV28; j_call: TRBJ2-3; clone_size: .
cdr3_aa: CASSLEDRGDEQYF; cdr3_nt: TGTGCCAGCAGCTTGGAAGACAGGGGAGACGAGCAGTACTTC; d_call: TRBD1; v_call: TRBV5-5; j_call: TRBJ2-7; clone_size: few
cdr3_aa: CASSFAAGQGYNQPQHF; cdr3_nt: TGTGCCAGCAGTTTCGCCGCAGGACAGGGCTACAATCAGCCCCAGCATTTT; d_call: TRBD1; v_call: TRBV6-2/TRBV6-3; j_call: TRBJ1-5; clone_size: .
cdr3_aa: CASSLERGFHEQYF; cdr3_nt: TGTGCCAGCAGCTTAGAACGTGGATTCCACGAGCAGTACTTC; d_call: .; v_call: TRBV7-9; j_call: TRBJ2-7; clone_size: .
cdr3_aa: CASSLNRPETQYF; cdr3_nt: TGTGCCAGCAGCTTAAACAGGCCTGAGACCCAGTACTTC; d_call: .; v_call: TRBV7-2; j_call: TRBJ2-5; clone_size: many
cdr3_aa: CASSRGQGF; cdr3_nt: TGTGCCAGCAGTCGGGGACAGGGGTTT; d_call: TRBD1; v_call: TRBV2; j_call: TRBJ1-1; clone_size: .
cdr3_aa: CASSVKGNTGELFF; cdr3_nt: TGTGCCAGCAGCGTCAAGGGGAACACCGGGGAGCTGTTTTTT; d_call: .; v_call: TRBV9; j_call: TRBJ2-2; clone_size: .
cdr3_aa: CASSESIGTEAFF; cdr3_nt: TGTGCCAGCAGTGAATCGATTGGGACTGAAGCTTTCTTT; d_call: .; v_call: TRBV25-1; j_call: TRBJ1-1; clone_size: few
cdr3_aa: CSAPPPSPGLAGTDTQYF; cdr3_nt: TGCAGTGCTCCTCCTCCATCTCCGGGACTAGCAGGCACAGATACGCAGTATTTT; d_call: TRBD2; v_call: TRBV20-1; j_call: TRBJ2-3; clone_size: .
cdr3_aa: CASSTRQGSPQETQYF; cdr3_nt: TGTGCCAGCAGCACCCGACAGGGGTCCCCCCAAGAGACCCAGTACTTC; d_call: TRBD1; v_call: TRBV7-9; j_call: TRBJ2-5; clone_size: .
cdr3_aa: CASSDFGTEAFF; cdr3_nt: TGTGCCAGCAGTGATTTTGGCACTGAAGCTTTCTTT; d_call: .; v_call: TRBV25-1; j_call: TRBJ1-1; clone_size: many
cdr3_aa: CASSLGGGPASTDTQYF; cdr3_nt: TGTGCCAGCAGCTTGGGCGGGGGGCCCGCTAGCACAGATACGCAGTATTTT; d_call: TRBD2; v_call: TRBV5-4; j_call: TRBJ2-3; clone_size: .
cdr3_aa: CSARGETGELFF; cdr3_nt: TGCAGCGCCCGGGGGGAAACCGGGGAGCTGTTTTTT; d_call: TRBD2; v_call: TRBV29-1; j_call: TRBJ2-2; clone_size: few
cdr3_aa: CASSLGRSTTEAFF; cdr3_nt: TGTGCCAGCAGCCTAGGACGAAGCACCACTGAAGCTTTCTTT; d_call: .; v_call: TRBV6-2/TRBV6-3; j_call: TRBJ1-1; clone_size: few
cdr3_aa: CASSSPGTGYHNEQFF; cdr3_nt: TGTGCCAGCAGTTCTCCCGGGACAGGGTACCACAATGAGCAGTTCTTC; d_call: TRBD1; v_call: TRBV28; j_call: TRBJ2-1; clone_size: .
cdr3_aa: CASRKGVEAFF; cdr3_nt: TGTGCCAGCAGAAAGGGGGTTGAAGCTTTCTTT; d_call: .; v_call: TRBV7-9; j_call: TRBJ1-1; clone_size: .
cdr3_aa: CASSFRTGGLNGYTF; cdr3_nt: TGTGCCAGCAGTTTTAGGACAGGAGGACTCAATGGCTACACCTTC; d_call: TRBD1; v_call: TRBV12-3/TRBV12-4; j_call: TRBJ1-2; clone_size: few
cdr3_aa: CASVSLGHFQETQYF; cdr3_nt: TGTGCCAGCGTCTCCCTCGGACACTTCCAAGAGACCCAGTACTTC; d_call: .; v_call: TRBV7-3; j_call: TRBJ2-5; clone_size: many
cdr3_aa: CASSLDEESTEAFF; cdr3_nt: TGTGCCAGCAGCTTAGACGAGGAGAGCACTGAAGCTTTCTTT; d_call: .; v_call: TRBV13; j_call: TRBJ1-1; clone_size: .
cdr3_aa: CASSLSGAGNQPQHF; cdr3_nt: TGTGCCAGCAGCTTATCGGGGGCCGGAAATCAGCCCCAGCATTTT; d_call: .; v_call: TRBV7-9; j_call: TRBJ1-5; clone_size: few
cdr3_aa: CSARDPGQNQNTGELFF; cdr3_nt: TGCAGTGCTAGAGACCCCGGACAGAACCAAAACACCGGGGAGCTGTTTTTT; d_call: .; v_call: TRBV20-1; j_call: TRBJ2-2; clone_size: few
cdr3_aa: CATSGWGSGNEQFF; cdr3_nt: TGTGCCACCAGCGGCTGGGGTAGTGGCAATGAGCAGTTCTTC; d_call: .; v_call: TRBV24-1; j_call: TRBJ2-1; clone_size: .
cdr3_aa: CASSLEGLAPHNEQFF; cdr3_nt: TGTGCCAGCAGCTTAGAAGGACTAGCCCCTCACAATGAGCAGTTCTTC; d_call: TRBD2; v_call: TRBV7-9; j_call: TRBJ2-1; clone_size: .
cdr3_aa: CASGPGIGWVGGTEAFF; cdr3_nt: TGTGCTAGTGGCCCCGGGATCGGATGGGTCGGGGGTACCGAAGCTTTCTTT; d_call: .; v_call: TRBV12-5; j_call: TRBJ1-1; clone_size: .
cdr3_aa: CASSFRDRDYGYTF; cdr3_nt: TGTGCCAGCAGCTTCCGGGACAGGGACTATGGCTACACCTTC; d_call: TRBD1; v_call: TRBV7-9; j_call: TRBJ1-2; clone_size: few
cdr3_aa: CASRADRGGYNQPQHF; cdr3_nt: TGTGCCAGCAGGGCAGACAGGGGGGGATACAATCAGCCCCAGCATTTT; d_call: TRBD1; v_call: TRBV28; j_call: TRBJ1-5; clone_size: few
cdr3_aa: CASSQDSTAAYEQYF; cdr3_nt: TGTGCCAGCAGCCAAGATTCAACAGCCGCCTACGAGCAGTACTTC; d_call: .; v_call: TRBV4-2; j_call: TRBJ2-7; clone_size: few
cdr3_aa: CASSFSPGQAGNEQFF; cdr3_nt: TGTGCCAGCAGCTTTAGCCCGGGACAGGCTGGGAATGAGCAGTTCTTC; d_call: TRBD1; v_call: TRBV7-8; j_call: TRBJ2-1; clone_size: many
cdr3_aa: CASSSSGGQTQYF; cdr3_nt: TGTGCCAGCAGCTCTAGCGGGGGCCAGACCCAGTACTTC; d_call: TRBD2; v_call: TRBV7-8; j_call: TRBJ2-5; clone_size: many
cdr3_aa: CASSQAHGTGDEAFF; cdr3_nt: TGTGCCAGCAGCCAAGCTCATGGAACAGGGGATGAAGCTTTCTTT; d_call: TRBD1; v_call: TRBV4-2; j_call: TRBJ1-1; clone_size: once
cdr3_aa: CASSYSEGVVTEAFF; cdr3_nt: TGTGCCAGCAGTTACTCAGAGGGGGTTGTCACTGAAGCTTTCTTT; d_call: .; v_call: TRBV6-2/TRBV6-3; j_call: TRBJ1-1; clone_size: few
cdr3_aa: CASRTGSGELFF; cdr3_nt: TGTGCCAGCAGAACAGGGTCCGGGGAGCTGTTTTTT; d_call: .; v_call: TRBV6-4; j_call: TRBJ2-2; clone_size: few
cdr3_aa: CASRITGGLNEQFF; cdr3_nt: TGTGCCAGCAGAATTACAGGGGGCTTGAATGAGCAGTTCTTC; d_call: TRBD1; v_call: TRBV6-2/TRBV6-3; j_call: TRBJ2-1; clone_size: once
cdr3_aa: CASSLGGNRGNEQFF; cdr3_nt: TGTGCCAGCAGCTTAGGCGGTAACAGGGGGAATGAGCAGTTCTTC; d_call: TRBD1; v_call: TRBV7-8; j_call: TRBJ2-1; clone_size: few
cdr3_aa: CASSQDSGNYGYTF; cdr3_nt: TGTGCCAGCAGCCAAGATAGCGGAAACTATGGCTACACCTTC; d_call: .; v_call: TRBV14; j_call: TRBJ1-2; clone_size: many
cdr3_aa: CASSLGRTIKSGELFF; cdr3_nt: TGTGCCAGCAGCCTAGGCAGGACTATTAAATCCGGGGAGCTGTTTTTT; d_call: .; v_call: TRBV6-2/TRBV6-3; j_call: TRBJ2-2; clone_size: .
cdr3_aa: CASSMRGGLYEQYF; cdr3_nt: TGTGCCAGCAGCATGCGGGGGGGCCTGTACGAGCAGTACTTC; d_call: TRBD2; v_call: TRBV7-9; j_call: TRBJ2-7; clone_size: many
cdr3_aa: CASASDGGGTEAFF; cdr3_nt: TGTGCCAGTGCCTCCGACGGCGGGGGAACTGAAGCTTTCTTT; d_call: .; v_call: TRBV19; j_call: TRBJ1-1; clone_size: few
cdr3_aa: CASGLVLGRNLEANTGELFF; cdr3_nt: TGTGCTAGTGGTTTGGTCTTAGGACGGAATTTAGAGGCAAACACCGGGGAGCTGTTTTTT; d_call: .; v_call: TRBV12-5; j_call: TRBJ2-2; clone_size: .
cdr3_aa: CASSILDTGAEAFF; cdr3_nt: TGTGCCAGTAGTATACTCGACACAGGGGCTGAAGCTTTCTTT; d_call: TRBD1; v_call: TRBV19; j_call: TRBJ1-1; clone_size: .
cdr3_aa: CASSPGPDQPQHF; cdr3_nt: TGTGCCAGCAGCCCCGGACCGGATCAGCCCCAGCATTTT; d_call: .; v_call: TRBV7-3; j_call: TRBJ1-5; clone_size: .